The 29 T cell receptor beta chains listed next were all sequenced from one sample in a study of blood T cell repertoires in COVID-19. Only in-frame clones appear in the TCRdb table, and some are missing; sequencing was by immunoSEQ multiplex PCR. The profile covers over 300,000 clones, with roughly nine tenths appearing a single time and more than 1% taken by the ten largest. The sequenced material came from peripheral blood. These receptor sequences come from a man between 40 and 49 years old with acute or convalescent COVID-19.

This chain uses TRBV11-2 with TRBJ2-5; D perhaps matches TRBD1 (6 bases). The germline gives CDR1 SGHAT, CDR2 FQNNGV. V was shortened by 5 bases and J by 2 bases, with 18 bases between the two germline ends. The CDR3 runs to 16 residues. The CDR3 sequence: CASSPPLGHVQETQYF. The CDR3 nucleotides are TGTGCCAGCAGCCCTCCCCTGGGACACGTACAAGAGACCCAGTACTTC. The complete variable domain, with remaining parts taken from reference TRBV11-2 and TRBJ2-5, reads EAGVAQSPRYKIIEKRQSVAFWCNPISGHATLYWYQQILGQGPKLLIQFQNNGVVDDSQLPKDRFSAERLKGVDSTLKIQPAKLEDSAVYLCASSPPLGHVQETQYFGPGTRLLVL.

The CDR3 protein is CASSYGRGQSSTDTQYF. The CDR3, as DNA: TGCGCCAGCAGCTACGGACGGGGACAATCTAGCACAGATACGCAGTATTTT. The chain recombines TRBV5-1 with TRBJ2-3; tentatively, D is TRBD1 (6 bases). CDR1 is SGHRS, CDR2 YFSETQ, per germline. V was clipped by 3 bases and J by 0 bases, with 17 bases between them. The CDR3 consists of 17 residues.

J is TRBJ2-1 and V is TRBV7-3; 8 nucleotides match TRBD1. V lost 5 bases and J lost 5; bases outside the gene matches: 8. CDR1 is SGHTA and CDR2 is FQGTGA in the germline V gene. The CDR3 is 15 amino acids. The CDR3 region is CASSPTGGADNEQFF. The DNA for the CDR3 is TGTGCCAGCAGCCCCACAGGGGGAGCGGACAATGAGCAGTTCTTC.

This chain's CDR3 is CASSLGIRGNTGELFF. The DNA of the CDR3 is TGTGCCAGCAGCTTGGGCATTAGGGGAAACACCGGGGAGCTGTTTTTT. J is TRBJ2-2 and V is TRBV5-6; a possible D gene is TRBD1 (5 bases). Germline CDR1 is SGHDT and CDR2 is YYEEEE. CDR3 length equals 16 residues. Trimming took off 0 bases at V and 2 bases at J, with 11 bases between the two ends.

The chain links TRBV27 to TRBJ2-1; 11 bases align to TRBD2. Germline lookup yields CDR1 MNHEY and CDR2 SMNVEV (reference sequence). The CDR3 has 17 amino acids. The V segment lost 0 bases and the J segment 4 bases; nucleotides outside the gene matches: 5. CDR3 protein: CASSLSGGLAVYNEQFF. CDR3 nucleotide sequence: TGTGCCAGCAGTTTATCGGGGGGACTAGCGGTTTACAATGAGCAGTTCTTC.

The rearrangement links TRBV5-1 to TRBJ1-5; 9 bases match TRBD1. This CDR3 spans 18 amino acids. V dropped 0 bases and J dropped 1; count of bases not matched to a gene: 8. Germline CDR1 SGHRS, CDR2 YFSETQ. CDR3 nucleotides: TGCGCCAGCAGCTTGGGGACAGGGGCCTTGGGGAGCAATCAGCCCCAGCATTTT. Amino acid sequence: CASSLGTGALGSNQPQHF.

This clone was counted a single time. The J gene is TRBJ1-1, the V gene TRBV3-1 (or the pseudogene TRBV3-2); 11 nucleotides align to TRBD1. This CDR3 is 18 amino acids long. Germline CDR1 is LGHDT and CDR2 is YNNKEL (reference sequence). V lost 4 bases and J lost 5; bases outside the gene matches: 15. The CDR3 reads CASSRRIELDRGQTEAFF. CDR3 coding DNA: TGTGCCAGCAGCCGTCGAATAGAACTGGACAGGGGGCAGACTGAAGCTTTCTTT.

Here the CDR3 reads CASGLITSGGPDEQFF. Written as DNA, the CDR3 is TGTGCTAGTGGTTTGATAACTAGCGGGGGGCCCGATGAGCAGTTCTTC. The J gene is TRBJ2-1, the V gene TRBV12-5, with 12 positions matching TRBD2. The CDR3 loop spans 16 amino acids. Per germline, CDR1 LGHNT and CDR2 FRNRAP. The J segment lost 8 bases and the V segment lost 2 bases, leaving 7 bases of the junction unmatched. The complete variable domain, with remaining parts taken from reference TRBV12-5 and TRBJ2-1, reads DARVTQTPRHKVTEMGQEVTMRCQPILGHNTVFWYRQTMMQGLELLAYFRNRAPLDDSGMPKDRFSAEMPDATLATLKIQPSEPRDSAVYFCASGLITSGGPDEQFFGPGTRLTVL.

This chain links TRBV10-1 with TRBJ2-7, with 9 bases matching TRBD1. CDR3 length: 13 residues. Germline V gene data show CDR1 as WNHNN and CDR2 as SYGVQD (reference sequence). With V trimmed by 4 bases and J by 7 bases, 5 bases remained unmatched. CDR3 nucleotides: TGCGCCAGCAGTGCGGGACAGGGTGATGAGCAGTACTTC. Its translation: CASSAGQGDEQYF.

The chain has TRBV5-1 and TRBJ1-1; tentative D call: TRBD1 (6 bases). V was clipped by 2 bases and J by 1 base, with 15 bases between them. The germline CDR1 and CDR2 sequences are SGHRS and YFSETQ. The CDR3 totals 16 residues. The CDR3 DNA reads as TGCGCCAGCAGCTTTAACGCAGGGGTGGGGAACACTGAAGCTTTCTTT. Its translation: CASSFNAGVGNTEAFF.

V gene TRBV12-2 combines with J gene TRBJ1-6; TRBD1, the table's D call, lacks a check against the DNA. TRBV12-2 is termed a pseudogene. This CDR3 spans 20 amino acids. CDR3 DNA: TGTGCAAGTCGCTTAGCCTCGCCCACGGACAACCACAAGGGGTTTTCACCCCTCCACTTT. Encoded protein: CASRLASPTDNHKGFSPLHF.

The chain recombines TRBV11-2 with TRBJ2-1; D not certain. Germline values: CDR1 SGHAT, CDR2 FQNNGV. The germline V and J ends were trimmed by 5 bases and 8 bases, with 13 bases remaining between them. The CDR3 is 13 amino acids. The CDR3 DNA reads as TGTGCCAGCAGCCCCCGGTCTTCGTATGAGCAGTTCTTC. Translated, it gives CASSPRSSYEQFF.

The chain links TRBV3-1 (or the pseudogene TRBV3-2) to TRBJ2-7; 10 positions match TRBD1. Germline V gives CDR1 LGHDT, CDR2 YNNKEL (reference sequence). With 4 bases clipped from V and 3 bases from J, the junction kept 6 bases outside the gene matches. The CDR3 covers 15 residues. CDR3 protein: CASSPPGQGIYEQYF. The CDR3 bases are TGTGCCAGCAGCCCACCGGGACAGGGGATCTACGAGCAGTACTTC.

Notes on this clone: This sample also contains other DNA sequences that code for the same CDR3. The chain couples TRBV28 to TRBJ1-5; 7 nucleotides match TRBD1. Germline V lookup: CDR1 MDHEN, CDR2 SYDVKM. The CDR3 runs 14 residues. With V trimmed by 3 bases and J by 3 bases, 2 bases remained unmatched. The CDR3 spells CASSFGTANQPQHF. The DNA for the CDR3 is TGTGCCAGCAGTTTCGGGACAGCCAATCAGCCCCAGCATTTT.

The CDR3 sequence: CASRKLGTGELFF. Here the CDR3 DNA reads TGTGCCAGCAGAAAACTCGGTACCGGGGAGCTGTTTTTT. V and J are TRBV6-5 and TRBJ2-2; D is unclear. Germline assignment: CDR1 MNHEY and CDR2 SVGAGI. V lost 6 bases to trimming and J lost 5 bases, with 10 bases between them. The CDR3 contains 13 residues.

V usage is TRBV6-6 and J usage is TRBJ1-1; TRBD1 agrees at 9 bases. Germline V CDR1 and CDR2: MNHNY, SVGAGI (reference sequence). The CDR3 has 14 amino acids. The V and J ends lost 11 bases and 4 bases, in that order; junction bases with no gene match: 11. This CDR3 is CAGEMDRGATEAFF. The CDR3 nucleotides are TGTGCCGGCGAAATGGACAGGGGAGCCACTGAAGCTTTCTTT.

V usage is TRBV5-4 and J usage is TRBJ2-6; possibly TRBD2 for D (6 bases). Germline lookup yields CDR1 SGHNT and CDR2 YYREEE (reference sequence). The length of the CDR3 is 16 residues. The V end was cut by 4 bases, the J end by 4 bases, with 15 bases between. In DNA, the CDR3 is TGTGCCAGCAGCCCGGGACGGAGGGACGGGGCCAACGTCCTGACTTTC. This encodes CASSPGRRDGANVLTF. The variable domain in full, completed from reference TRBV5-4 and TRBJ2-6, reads ETGVTQSPTHLIKTRGQQVTLRCSSQSGHNTVSWYQQALGQGPQFIFQYYREEENGRGNFPPRFSGLQFPNYSSELNVNALELDDSALYLCASSPGRRDGANVLTFGAGSRLTVL.

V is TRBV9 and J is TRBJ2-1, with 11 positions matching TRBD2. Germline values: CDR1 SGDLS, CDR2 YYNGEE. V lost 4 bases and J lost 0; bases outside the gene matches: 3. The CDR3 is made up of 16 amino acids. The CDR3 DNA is TGTGCCAGCAGCTTAACTAGCGGGAGCTCCTACAATGAGCAGTTCTTC. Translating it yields CASSLTSGSSYNEQFF.

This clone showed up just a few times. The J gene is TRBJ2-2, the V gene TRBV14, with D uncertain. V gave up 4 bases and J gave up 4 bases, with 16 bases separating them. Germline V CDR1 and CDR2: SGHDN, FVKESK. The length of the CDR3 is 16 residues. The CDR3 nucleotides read TGTGCCAGCAGCCCTAGAGTACTGCTGGGCACCGGGGAGCTGTTTTTT. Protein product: CASSPRVLLGTGELFF.

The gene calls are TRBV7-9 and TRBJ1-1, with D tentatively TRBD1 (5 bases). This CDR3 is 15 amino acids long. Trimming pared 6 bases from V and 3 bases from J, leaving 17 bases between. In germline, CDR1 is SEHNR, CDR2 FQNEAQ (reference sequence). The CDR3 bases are TGTGCCAGCAGTTTCGAGGCTCAGGGTCACACTGAAGCTTTCTTT. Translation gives CASSFEAQGHTEAFF.

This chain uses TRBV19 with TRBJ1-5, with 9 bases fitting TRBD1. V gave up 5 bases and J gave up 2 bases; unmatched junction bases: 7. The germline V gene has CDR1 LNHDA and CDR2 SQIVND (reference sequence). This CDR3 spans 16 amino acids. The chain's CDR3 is CASSHTGGWGNQPQHF. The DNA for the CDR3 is TGTGCCAGTAGTCATACAGGGGGCTGGGGCAATCAGCCCCAGCATTTT.

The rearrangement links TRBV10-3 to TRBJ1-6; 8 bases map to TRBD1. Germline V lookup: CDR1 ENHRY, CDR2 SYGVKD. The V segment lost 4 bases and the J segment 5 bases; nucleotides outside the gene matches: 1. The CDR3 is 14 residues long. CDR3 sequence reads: CAISVDRDNSPLHF. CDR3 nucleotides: TGTGCCATCAGTGTGGACAGGGATAATTCACCCCTCCACTTT.

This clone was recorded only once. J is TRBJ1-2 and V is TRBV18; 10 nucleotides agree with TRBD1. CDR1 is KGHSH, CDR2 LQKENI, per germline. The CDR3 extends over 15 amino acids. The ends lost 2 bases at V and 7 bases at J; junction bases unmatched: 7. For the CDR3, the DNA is TGTGCCAGCTCACCAGACGACAGGGGGCTTTCTGGCTACACCTTC. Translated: CASSPDDRGLSGYTF.

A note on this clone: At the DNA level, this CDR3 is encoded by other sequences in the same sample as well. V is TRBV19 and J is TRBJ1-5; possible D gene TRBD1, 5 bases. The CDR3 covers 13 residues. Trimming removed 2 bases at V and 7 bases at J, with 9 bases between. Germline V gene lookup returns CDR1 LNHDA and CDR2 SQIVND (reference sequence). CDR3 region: CASSIRGSQPQHF. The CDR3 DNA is TGTGCCAGTAGTATAAGGGGTTCGCAGCCCCAGCATTTT.

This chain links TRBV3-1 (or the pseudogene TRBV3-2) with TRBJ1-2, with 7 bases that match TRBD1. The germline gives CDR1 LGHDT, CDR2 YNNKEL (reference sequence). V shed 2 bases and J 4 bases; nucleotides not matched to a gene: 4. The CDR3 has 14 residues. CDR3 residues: CASSQNRGGYGYTF. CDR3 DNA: TGTGCCAGCAGCCAAAACAGGGGAGGCTATGGCTACACCTTC.

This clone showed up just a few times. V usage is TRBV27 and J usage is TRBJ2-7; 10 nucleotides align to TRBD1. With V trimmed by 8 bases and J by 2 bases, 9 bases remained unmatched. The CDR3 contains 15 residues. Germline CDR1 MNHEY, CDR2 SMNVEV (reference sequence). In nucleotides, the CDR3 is TGTGCCAGCTCGACCCCGGGACAGGGGACCTACGAGCAGTACTTC. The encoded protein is CASSTPGQGTYEQYF.

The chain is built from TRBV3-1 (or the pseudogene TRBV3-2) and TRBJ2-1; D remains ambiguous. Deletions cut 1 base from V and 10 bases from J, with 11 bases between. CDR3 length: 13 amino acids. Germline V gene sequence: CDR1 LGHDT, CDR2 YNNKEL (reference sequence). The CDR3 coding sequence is TGTGCCAGCAGCCAAGTAATTGGTCGGGAGCAGTTCTTC. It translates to CASSQVIGREQFF.

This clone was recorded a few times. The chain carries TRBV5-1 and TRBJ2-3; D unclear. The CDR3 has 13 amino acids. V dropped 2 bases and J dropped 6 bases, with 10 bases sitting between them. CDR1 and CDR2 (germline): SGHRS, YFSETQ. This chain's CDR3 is CASSFQHGDTQYF. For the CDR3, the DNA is TGCGCCAGCAGCTTCCAGCACGGGGATACGCAGTATTTT. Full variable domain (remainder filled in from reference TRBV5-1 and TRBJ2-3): KAGVTQTPRYLIKTRGQQVTLSCSPISGHRSVSWYQQTPGQGLQFLFEYFSETQRNKGNFPGRFSGRQFSNSRSEMNVSTLELGDSALYLCASSFQHGDTQYFGPGTRLTVL.

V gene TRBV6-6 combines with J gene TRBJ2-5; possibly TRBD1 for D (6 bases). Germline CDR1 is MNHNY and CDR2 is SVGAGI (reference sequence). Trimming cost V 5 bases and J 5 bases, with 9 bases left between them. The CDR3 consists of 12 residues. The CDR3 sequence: CASSPDRETQYF. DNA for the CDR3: TGTGCCAGCAGTCCCGACAGGGAGACCCAGTACTTC.